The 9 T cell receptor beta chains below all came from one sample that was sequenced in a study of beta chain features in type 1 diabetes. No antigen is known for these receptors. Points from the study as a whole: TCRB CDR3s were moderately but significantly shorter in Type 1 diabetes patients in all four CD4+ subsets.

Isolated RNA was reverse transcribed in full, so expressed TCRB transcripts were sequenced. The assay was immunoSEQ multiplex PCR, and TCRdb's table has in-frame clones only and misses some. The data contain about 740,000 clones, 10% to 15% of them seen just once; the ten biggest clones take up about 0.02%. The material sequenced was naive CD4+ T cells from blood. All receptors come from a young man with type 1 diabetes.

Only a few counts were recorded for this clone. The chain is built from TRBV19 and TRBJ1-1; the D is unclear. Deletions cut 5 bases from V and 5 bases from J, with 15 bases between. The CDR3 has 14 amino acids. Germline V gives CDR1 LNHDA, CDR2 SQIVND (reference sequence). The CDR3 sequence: CASSLRSRGTEAFF. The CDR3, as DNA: TGTGCCAGTAGTTTGCGCTCGAGAGGTACTGAAGCTTTCTTT.

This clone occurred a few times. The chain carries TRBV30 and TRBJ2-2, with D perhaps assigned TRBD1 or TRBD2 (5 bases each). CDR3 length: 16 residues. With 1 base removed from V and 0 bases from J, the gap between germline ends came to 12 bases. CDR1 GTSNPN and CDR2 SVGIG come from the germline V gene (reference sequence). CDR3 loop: CAWSDAGTPNTGELFF. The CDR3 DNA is TGTGCCTGGAGTGACGCCGGGACCCCGAACACCGGGGAGCTGTTTTTT. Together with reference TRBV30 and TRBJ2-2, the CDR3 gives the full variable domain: SQTIHQWPATLVQPVGSPLSLECTVEGTSNPNLYWYRQAAGRGLQLLFYSVGIGQISSEVPQNLSASRPQDRQFILSSKKLLLSDSGFYLCAWSDAGTPNTGELFFGEGSRLTVL.

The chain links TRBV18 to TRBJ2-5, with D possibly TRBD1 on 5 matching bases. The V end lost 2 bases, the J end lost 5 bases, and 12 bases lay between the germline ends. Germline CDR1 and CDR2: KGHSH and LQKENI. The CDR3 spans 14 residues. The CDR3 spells CASSPSQDKETQYF. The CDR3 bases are TGTGCCAGCTCACCAAGTCAGGACAAGGAGACCCAGTACTTC.

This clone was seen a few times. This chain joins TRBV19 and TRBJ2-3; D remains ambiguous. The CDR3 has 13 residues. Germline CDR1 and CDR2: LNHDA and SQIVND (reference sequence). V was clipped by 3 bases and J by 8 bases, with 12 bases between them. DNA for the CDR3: TGTGCCAGTAGTATTTCGGTAGGGCCTACGCAGTATTTT. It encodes CASSISVGPTQYF.

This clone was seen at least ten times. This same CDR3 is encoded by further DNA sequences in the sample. The CDR3 loop reads CASSQGLAGPDEQFF. The DNA for the CDR3 is TGTGCCAGCAGCCAGGGACTAGCGGGGCCGGATGAGCAGTTCTTC. The chain uses TRBV14 and TRBJ2-1, with 13 bases matching TRBD2. With 3 bases clipped from V and 8 bases from J, the junction kept 4 bases outside the gene matches. The CDR3 spans 15 residues. Germline assignment: CDR1 SGHDN and CDR2 FVKESK.

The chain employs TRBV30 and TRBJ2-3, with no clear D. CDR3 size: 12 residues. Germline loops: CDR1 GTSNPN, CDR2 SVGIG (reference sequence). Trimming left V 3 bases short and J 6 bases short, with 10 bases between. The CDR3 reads CAWSPLGDTQYF. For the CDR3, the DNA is TGTGCCTGGAGCCCCCTTGGGGATACGCAGTATTTT.

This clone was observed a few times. CDR3 nucleotides: TGTGCCTGGAGTCCCGACATTTACGAGCAGTACTTC. Its translation is CAWSPDIYEQYF. The chain employs TRBV30 and TRBJ2-7; D is uncertain. CDR1 and CDR2 (germline): GTSNPN, SVGIG (reference sequence). Trimming shortened V by 2 bases and J by 4 bases, and 9 bases separated the two germline ends. CDR3 size: 12 residues.

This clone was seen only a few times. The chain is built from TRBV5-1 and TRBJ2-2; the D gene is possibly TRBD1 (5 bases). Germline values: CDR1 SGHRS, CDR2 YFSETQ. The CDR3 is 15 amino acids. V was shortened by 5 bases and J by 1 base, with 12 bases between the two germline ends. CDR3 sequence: CASRAGQVNTGELFF. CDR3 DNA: TGCGCCAGCAGGGCAGGGCAGGTGAACACCGGGGAGCTGTTTTTT.

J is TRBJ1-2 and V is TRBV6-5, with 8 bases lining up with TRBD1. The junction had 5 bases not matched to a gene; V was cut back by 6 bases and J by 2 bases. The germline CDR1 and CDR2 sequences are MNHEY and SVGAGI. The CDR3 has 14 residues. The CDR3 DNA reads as TGTGCCAGCAGCCCGGGACAGGCGAACTATGGCTACACCTTC. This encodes CASSPGQANYGYTF.